The 30 T cell receptor beta chains in this list originate from one sample, sequenced in a study of response to subunit inactivated influenza vaccine. One entry per CDR3 protein results from TCRdb running MiXCR on the RT-PCR reads. The data show approximately 700,000 distinct CDR3 sequences, with 11% to 15% seen just once and less than 7% held by the top ten. This material consisted of PBMCs from blood, taken around two weeks before vaccination. The receptors come from a man aged 50-60 years who received an inactivated influenza vaccine.

This clonotype was seen only a few times. The chain links TRBV12-3 or TRBV12-4 to TRBJ1-5; D is perhaps TRBD1 (5 bases). V lost 5 bases and J lost 3, with 14 bases in between. This CDR3 is 15 amino acids long. The CDR3 DNA reads TGTGCCAGCAGTGCGGGGGGGGGAACCAATCAGCCCCAGCATTTT. Encoded protein: CASSAGGGTNQPQHF.

The chain has TRBV28 and TRBJ1-2, with TRBD1 identical over 8 bases. This CDR3 is built from 15 residues. J gave up 4 bases and V 2 bases, and 6 bases lay outside the gene matches. Looked up from germline, CDR1 is MDHEN and CDR2 is SYDVKM. Here the CDR3 DNA reads TGTGCCAGCAGTTTACCTACAGGGGGGGGCTATGGCTACACCTTC. This translates into CASSLPTGGGYGYTF.

This clonotype was detected ten times or more. The chain is built from TRBV9 and TRBJ2-7; 11 positions agree with TRBD1. The CDR3 has 15 residues. CDR1 SGDLS and CDR2 YYNGEE come from the germline V gene. V shed 0 bases and J 4 bases; nucleotides not matched to a gene: 3. The DNA for the CDR3 is TGTGCCAGCAGCGTAGGGACAGGGGGCTCGTACGAGCAGTACTTC. Amino acids: CASSVGTGGSYEQYF.

The chain uses TRBV21-1 and TRBJ2-5. TRBV21-1 is a documented pseudogene. The CDR3 totals 15 residues. In DNA form, the CDR3 reads TGTGCCAGCAGCAAAGGTGGTCAGCGTCAAGAGACCCAGTACTTC. This encodes CASSKGGQRQETQYF.

There are a few counts of this clonotype. The J gene is TRBJ1-2, the V gene TRBV2, with 8 bases lining up with TRBD1. CDR1 is SNHLY and CDR2 is FYNNEI in the germline V gene. The CDR3 extends over 14 amino acids. V was pared by 8 bases and J by 8 bases, with 13 bases of the junction left unmatched. The CDR3 nucleotides read TGTGCCAGCGGCGAATCAGGGGGCGCGGCCGGCTACACCTTC. Its translation: CASGESGGAAGYTF.

This clonotype was found a few times. The chain links TRBV7-8 to TRBJ2-5, with 11 bases that match TRBD2. Germline V gene sequence: CDR1 SGHVS, CDR2 FQNEAQ. V gave up 1 base and J gave up 9 bases; unmatched junction bases: 22. The CDR3 has 20 residues. CDR3 sequence reads: CASSLGTGTSGVRSVMAQYF. The CDR3 DNA is TGTGCCAGCAGCTTAGGCACCGGGACTAGCGGAGTCCGGAGTGTTATGGCCCAGTACTTC.

In its sample, this clonotype was seen many times. V and J are TRBV12-3 or TRBV12-4 and TRBJ1-1; possible D gene TRBD1, 5 bases. Trimming stripped 6 bases from V and 3 bases from J, with 11 bases between. CDR3 length equals 13 residues. The CDR3 spells CASSSGRDTEAFF. As DNA, the CDR3 is TGTGCCAGCAGCTCGGGACGGGACACTGAAGCTTTCTTT.

This clonotype came up many times. This chain joins TRBV7-2 and TRBJ1-2, with 10 bases that match TRBD1. V shed 6 bases, J shed 8 bases, and the junction held 12 bases outside the gene matches. CDR1 and CDR2 (germline): SGHTA, FQGNSA. The CDR3 contains 15 residues. CDR3 protein: CASRHEPGQGYGYTF. The CDR3 DNA reads as TGTGCCAGCAGGCATGAACCGGGACAGGGGTACGGCTACACCTTC.

V usage is TRBV25-1 and J usage is TRBJ1-6; D might be TRBD1 (5 bases). CDR3 length: 15 amino acids. Looked up from germline, CDR1 is MGHDK and CDR2 is SYGVNS. V shed 4 bases and J shed 8 bases, with 15 bases lying between them. Here the CDR3 reads CASSVSAGNHSPLHF. CDR3 nucleotides: TGTGCCAGCAGTGTATCGGCAGGGAATCATTCACCCCTCCACTTT.

This clonotype has at least ten counts. One end of the junction does not line up with germline, which may come from a read error. The chain couples TRBV5-1 to TRBJ2-1; no clear D. Germline CDR1 SGHRS, CDR2 YFSETQ. CDR3 size: 13 residues. This chain's CDR3 is CASSLATYNEQFF. The CDR3, as DNA: TGTGCCAGCAGTTTAGCAACTTACAATGAGCAGTTCTTC.

The gene calls are TRBV15 and TRBJ1-3; D gene uncertain. The germline V and J ends were trimmed by 0 bases and 0 bases, with 12 bases remaining between them. The CDR3 spans 17 residues. Germline loops: CDR1 LNHNV, CDR2 YYDKDF (reference sequence). The CDR3 region has the DNA TGTGCCACCAGCAGAGATTGGTACATCGACTCTGGAAACACCATATATTTT. Its translation is CATSRDWYIDSGNTIYF.

The chain recombines TRBV9 with TRBJ2-7; TRBD2 agrees at 10 bases. Germline CDR1 is SGDLS and CDR2 is YYNGEE. There are 15 residues in the CDR3. V trimming: 4 bases; J trimming: 6 bases; junction bases outside the gene matches: 10. In nucleotides, the CDR3 is TGTGCCAGCAGCCCGACAGCGGGGGGGGGCTCCGAGCAGTACTTC. It encodes CASSPTAGGGSEQYF.

This clonotype was counted a few times. This chain uses TRBV12-3 or TRBV12-4 with TRBJ1-2; D not resolved. V lost 6 bases to trimming and J lost 2 bases, with 13 bases between them. The CDR3 runs 14 residues. Here the CDR3 DNA reads TGTGCCAGCAGCCGAATCGGTTCGAACTATGGCTACACCTTC. As protein: CASSRIGSNYGYTF.

CDR3 protein: CSARARTGLNSPLHF. The CDR3 DNA is TGCAGTGCTAGAGCTAGGACAGGTCTGAATTCACCCCTCCACTTT. The chain employs TRBV20-1 and TRBJ1-6, with 7 bases identical to TRBD1. CDR3 length: 15 residues. The V segment lost 1 base and the J segment 7 bases; nucleotides outside the gene matches: 7. Germline loops: CDR1 DFQATT, CDR2 SNEGSKA (reference sequence).

The table lists this clonotype with a few counts. The rearrangement joins TRBV5-1 to TRBJ1-1, with 10 bases matching TRBD1. V was clipped by 6 bases and J by 4 bases; unmatched bases: 12. This CDR3 comprises 16 residues. Germline-derived CDR1 and CDR2 are SGHRS and YFSETQ. CDR3 loop: CASNRDRGLGTTEAFF. The DNA of the CDR3 is TGCGCCAGCAATCGGGACAGGGGACTAGGGACCACTGAAGCTTTCTTT. Drawing the rest from reference TRBV5-1 and TRBJ1-1, the complete variable domain is KAGVTQTPRYLIKTRGQQVTLSCSPISGHRSVSWYQQTPGQGLQFLFEYFSETQRNKGNFPGRFSGRQFSNSRSEMNVSTLELGDSALYLCASNRDRGLGTTEAFFGQGTRLTVV.

The J gene is TRBJ1-5, the V gene TRBV29-1; D gene uncertain. Germline V lookup: CDR1 SQVTM, CDR2 ANQGSEA. CDR3 size: 12 residues. V shed 4 bases and J shed 7 bases, with 11 bases lying between them. CDR3 nucleotides: TGCAGCGTTGCGTTGTCGGGACAGCCCCAGCATTTT. Encoded protein: CSVALSGQPQHF.

This clonotype was seen more than once but under ten times. This chain uses TRBV3-1 with TRBJ2-5, with 12 nucleotides matching TRBD1. Germline CDR1 and CDR2: LGHDT and YNNKEL (reference sequence). The CDR3 length is 15 residues. J gave up 5 bases and V 4 bases, and 5 bases lay outside the gene matches. The CDR3 reads CASSPGTGGWETQYF. The CDR3 DNA is TGTGCCAGCAGCCCTGGGACAGGGGGCTGGGAGACCCAGTACTTC.

As DNA, the CDR3 is TGTGCCAGCAGTTTCCTATCAACAGGGGGCATATATGGCTACACCTTC. Amino acid sequence: CASSFLSTGGIYGYTF. This chain connects TRBV27 to TRBJ1-2; TRBD1 agrees at 9 bases. The CDR3 sequence is 16 residues long. Germline-derived CDR1 and CDR2 are MNHEY and SMNVEV (reference sequence). V was clipped by 3 bases and J by 5 bases; unmatched bases: 10.

J is TRBJ2-7 and V is TRBV4-1; D may correspond to TRBD1 or TRBD2 (6 bases each). The germline CDR1 and CDR2 sequences are MGHRA and YSYEKL. Trimming took off 0 bases at V and 3 bases at J, with 12 bases between the two ends. The CDR3 consists of 15 residues. The CDR3 sequence is CASSQDIGGFYEQYF. CDR3 DNA sequence: TGCGCCAGCAGCCAAGATATCGGGGGCTTCTACGAGCAGTACTTC.

This chain connects TRBV28 to TRBJ2-5; tentatively, D is TRBD1 or TRBD2 (7 bases each). The V gene's germline CDR1 is MDHEN and CDR2 SYDVKM. The CDR3 runs to 17 residues. With 5 bases removed from V and 4 bases from J, the gap between germline ends came to 23 bases. As DNA, the CDR3 is TGTGCCAGCAGTCCCCTCTTACAGGGGAGGGGGAGAGAGACCCAGTACTTC. This encodes CASSPLLQGRGRETQYF.

The chain joins TRBV20-1 to TRBJ1-5; D not resolved. V was pared by 5 bases and J by 4 bases, with 3 bases between. The CDR3 has 10 residues. In germline, CDR1 is DFQATT, CDR2 SNEGSKA (reference sequence). CDR3 protein: CSAGNQPQHF. DNA for the CDR3: TGCAGTGCTGGGAATCAGCCCCAGCATTTT.

V gene TRBV29-1 combines with J gene TRBJ2-1, with D perhaps matching TRBD2 (5 bases). CDR1 and CDR2 (germline): SQVTM, ANQGSEA. The ends were cut back, 1 base at V and 14 bases at J, with 15 bases in the middle. This CDR3 region has 12 residues. The CDR3, as DNA: TGCAGCGTTGAAGGGGGATTAGGGAGCAAGTTCTTC. Its protein is CSVEGGLGSKFF.

The chain employs TRBV4-2 and TRBJ1-5, with a tentative D call TRBD1 (6 bases). V was clipped by 0 bases and J by 5 bases, with 11 bases between them. Germline CDR1 reads LGHNA; CDR2 reads YNFKEQ. This CDR3 comprises 15 residues. The CDR3 DNA follows: TGTGCCAGCAGCCAAGATCAGGGGATCCATCAGCCCCAGCATTTT. This codes for CASSQDQGIHQPQHF.

In its sample, this clonotype was seen a few times. V usage is TRBV12-5 and J usage is TRBJ1-5; the D gene is possibly TRBD1 (6 bases). V was clipped by 0 bases and J by 9 bases, with 21 bases between them. CDR1 is LGHNT, CDR2 FRNRAP, per germline. The CDR3 is 17 amino acids. The CDR3 sequence: CASGLVPGQYAVRPQHF. The CDR3 DNA sequence: TGTGCTAGTGGTTTGGTTCCGGGACAATACGCTGTTCGGCCCCAGCATTTT.

The chain employs TRBV20-1 and TRBJ1-1, with D unclear. The CDR3 spans 13 residues. Trimming stripped 3 bases from V and 0 bases from J, with 8 bases between. The germline V gene encodes CDR1 DFQATT and CDR2 SNEGSKA (reference sequence). The CDR3 DNA is TGCAGTGCTAGGGCCAGCCTGAACACTGAAGCTTTCTTT. Translating gives CSARASLNTEAFF.

A few counts support this clonotype. This sequence joins TRBV5-1 and TRBJ2-2; D uncertain. This CDR3 region has 15 residues. Looked up from germline, CDR1 is SGHRS and CDR2 is YFSETQ. Deletions cut 2 bases from V and 0 bases from J, with 8 bases between. CDR3 coding DNA: TGCGCCAGCAGCTTCCTAGTCCCGAACACCGGGGAGCTGTTTTTT. Protein product: CASSFLVPNTGELFF. Drawing the rest from reference TRBV5-1 and TRBJ2-2, the complete variable domain is KAGVTQTPRYLIKTRGQQVTLSCSPISGHRSVSWYQQTPGQGLQFLFEYFSETQRNKGNFPGRFSGRQFSNSRSEMNVSTLELGDSALYLCASSFLVPNTGELFFGEGSRLTVL.

The genes are TRBV7-8 and TRBJ1-1; D is unresolved. In germline, CDR1 is SGHVS, CDR2 FQNEAQ. CDR3 size: 14 residues. Trimming removed 7 bases at V and 5 bases at J, with 17 bases between. The CDR3 DNA reads as TGTGCCAGCACCGCCTCGGGGATATCGACTGAAGCTTTCTTT. Protein: CASTASGISTEAFF.

The CDR3 region has the DNA TGTGCCAGCACCCCAGGCTCTGGGGCCAACGTCCTGACTTTC. This gives the protein CASTPGSGANVLTF. The J gene is TRBJ2-6, the V gene TRBV9; unclear D gene. The CDR3 has 14 residues. V was pared by 6 bases and J by 0 bases, with 7 bases between. CDR1 and CDR2 (germline): SGDLS, YYNGEE.

This clonotype was counted many times. V and J are TRBV7-9 and TRBJ2-7; TRBD1 aligns across 7 bases. V lost 3 bases and J lost 2; bases outside the gene matches: 10. This CDR3 spans 16 amino acids. Germline CDR1 SEHNR, CDR2 FQNEAQ (reference sequence). The CDR3 sequence: CASSFPTGIRTYEQYF. CDR3 nucleotide sequence: TGTGCCAGCAGCTTCCCGACAGGGATAAGGACCTACGAGCAGTACTTC.

The table lists this clonotype with many counts. V usage is TRBV10-3 and J usage is TRBJ2-7, with TRBD1 identical over 8 bases. CDR3 size: 15 residues. Germline V gives CDR1 ENHRY, CDR2 SYGVKD. V trimming: 6 bases; J trimming: 3 bases; junction bases outside the gene matches: 10. CDR3 sequence (DNA): TGTGCCATCAGCGTTGACAGGGGTGGTCACTACGAGCAGTACTTC. It encodes CAISVDRGGHYEQYF.